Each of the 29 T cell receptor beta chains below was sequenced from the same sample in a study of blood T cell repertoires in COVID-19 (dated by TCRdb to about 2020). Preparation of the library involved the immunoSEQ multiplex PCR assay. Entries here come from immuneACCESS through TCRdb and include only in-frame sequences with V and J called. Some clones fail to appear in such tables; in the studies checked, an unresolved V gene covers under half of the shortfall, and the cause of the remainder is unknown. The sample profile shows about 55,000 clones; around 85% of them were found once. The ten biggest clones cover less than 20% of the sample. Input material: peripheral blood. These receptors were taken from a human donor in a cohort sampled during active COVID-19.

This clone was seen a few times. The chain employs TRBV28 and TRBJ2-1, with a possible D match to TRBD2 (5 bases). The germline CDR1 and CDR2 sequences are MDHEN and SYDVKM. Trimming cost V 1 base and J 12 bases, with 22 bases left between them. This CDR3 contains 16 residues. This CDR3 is CASSLYAHRHFRGQFF. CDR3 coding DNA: TGTGCCAGCAGTTTATACGCCCACCGTCACTTTCGGGGGCAGTTCTTC.

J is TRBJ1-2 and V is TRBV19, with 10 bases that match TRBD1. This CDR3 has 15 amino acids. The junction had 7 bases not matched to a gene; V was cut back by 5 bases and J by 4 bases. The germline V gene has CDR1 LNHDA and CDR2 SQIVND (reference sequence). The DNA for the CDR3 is TGTGCCAGTAGTTTCCCGGGACAGGGGCCCTATGGCTACACCTTC. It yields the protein CASSFPGQGPYGYTF.

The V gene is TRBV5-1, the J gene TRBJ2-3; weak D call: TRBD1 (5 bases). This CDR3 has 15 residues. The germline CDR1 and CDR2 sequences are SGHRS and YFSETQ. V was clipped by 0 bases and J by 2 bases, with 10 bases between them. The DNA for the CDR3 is TGCGCCAGCAGCTTGGGGACACCTTACACAGATACGCAGTATTTT. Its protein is CASSLGTPYTDTQYF.

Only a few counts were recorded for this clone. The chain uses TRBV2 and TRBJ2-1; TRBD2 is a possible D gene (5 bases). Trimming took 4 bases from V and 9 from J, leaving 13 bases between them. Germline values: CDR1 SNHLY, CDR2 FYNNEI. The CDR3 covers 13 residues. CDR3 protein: CASSVVPAGEQFF. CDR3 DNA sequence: TGTGCCAGCAGTGTGGTCCCGGCGGGTGAGCAGTTCTTC.

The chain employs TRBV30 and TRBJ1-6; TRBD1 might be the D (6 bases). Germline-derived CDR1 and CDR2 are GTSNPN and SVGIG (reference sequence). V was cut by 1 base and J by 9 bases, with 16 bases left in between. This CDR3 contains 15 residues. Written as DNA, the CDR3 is TGTGCCTGGAGTGCCCCCAGGGGCCAGGGTTCACCCCTCCACTTT. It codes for CAWSAPRGQGSPLHF.

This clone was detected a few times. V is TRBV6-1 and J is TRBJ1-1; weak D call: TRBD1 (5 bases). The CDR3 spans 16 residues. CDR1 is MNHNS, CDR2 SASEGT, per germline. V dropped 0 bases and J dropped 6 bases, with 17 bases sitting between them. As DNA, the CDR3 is TGTGCCAGCAGTGAAGCAGAGGGCCGGGGAGGGGCTGAAGCTTTCTTT. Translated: CASSEAEGRGGAEAFF.

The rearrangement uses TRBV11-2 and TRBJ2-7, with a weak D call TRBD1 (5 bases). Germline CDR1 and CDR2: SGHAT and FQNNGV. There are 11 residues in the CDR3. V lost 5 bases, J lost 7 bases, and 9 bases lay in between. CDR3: CASSPPGEQYF. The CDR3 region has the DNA TGTGCCAGCAGCCCCCCAGGGGAGCAGTACTTC.

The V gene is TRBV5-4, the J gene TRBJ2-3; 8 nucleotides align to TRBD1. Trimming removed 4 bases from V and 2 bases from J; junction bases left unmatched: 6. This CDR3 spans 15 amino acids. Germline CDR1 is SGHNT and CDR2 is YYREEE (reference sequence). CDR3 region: CASSAGTGDTDTQYF. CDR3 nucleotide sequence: TGTGCCAGCAGCGCGGGGACAGGAGACACAGATACGCAGTATTTT. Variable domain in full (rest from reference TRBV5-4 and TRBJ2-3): ETGVTQSPTHLIKTRGQQVTLRCSSQSGHNTVSWYQQALGQGPQFIFQYYREEENGRGNFPPRFSGLQFPNYSSELNVNALELDDSALYLCASSAGTGDTDTQYFGPGTRLTVL.

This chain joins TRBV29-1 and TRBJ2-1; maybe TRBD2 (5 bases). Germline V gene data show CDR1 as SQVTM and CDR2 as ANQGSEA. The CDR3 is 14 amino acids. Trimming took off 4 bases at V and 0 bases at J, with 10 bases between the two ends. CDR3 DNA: TGCAGCGTTGGTGGGGAGAGCTCCTACAATGAGCAGTTCTTC. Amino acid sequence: CSVGGESSYNEQFF.

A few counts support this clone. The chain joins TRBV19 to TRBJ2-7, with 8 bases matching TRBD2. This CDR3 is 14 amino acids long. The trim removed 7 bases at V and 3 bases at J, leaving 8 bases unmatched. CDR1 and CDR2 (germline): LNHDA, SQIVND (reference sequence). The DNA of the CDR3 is TGTGCCAGTACCCCCAGCGGGAGTCGCTACGAGCAGTACTTC. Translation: CASTPSGSRYEQYF.

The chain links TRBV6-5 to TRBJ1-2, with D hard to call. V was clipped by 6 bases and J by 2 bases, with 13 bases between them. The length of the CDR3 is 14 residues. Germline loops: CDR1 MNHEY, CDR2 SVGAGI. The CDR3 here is CASSSYQENYGYTF. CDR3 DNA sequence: TGTGCCAGCAGCTCTTATCAGGAAAACTATGGCTACACCTTC.

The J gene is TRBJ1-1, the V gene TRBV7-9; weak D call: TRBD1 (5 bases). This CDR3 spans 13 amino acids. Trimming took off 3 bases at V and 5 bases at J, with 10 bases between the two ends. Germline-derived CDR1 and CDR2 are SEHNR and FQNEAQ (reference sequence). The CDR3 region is CASSFQGRTEAFF. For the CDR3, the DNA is TGTGCCAGCAGCTTCCAGGGTCGGACTGAAGCTTTCTTT.

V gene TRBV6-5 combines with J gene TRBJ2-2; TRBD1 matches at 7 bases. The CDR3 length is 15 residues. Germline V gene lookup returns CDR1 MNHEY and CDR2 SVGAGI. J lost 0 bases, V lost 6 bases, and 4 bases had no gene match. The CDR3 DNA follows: TGTGCCAGCAGCCAAGGGACAGCGAACACCGGGGAGCTGTTTTTT. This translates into CASSQGTANTGELFF.

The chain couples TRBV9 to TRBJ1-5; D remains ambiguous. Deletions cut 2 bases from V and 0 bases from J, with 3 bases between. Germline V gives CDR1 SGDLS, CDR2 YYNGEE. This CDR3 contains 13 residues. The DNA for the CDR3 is TGTGCCAGCAGCGTTAATAGCAATCAGCCCCAGCATTTT. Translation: CASSVNSNQPQHF.

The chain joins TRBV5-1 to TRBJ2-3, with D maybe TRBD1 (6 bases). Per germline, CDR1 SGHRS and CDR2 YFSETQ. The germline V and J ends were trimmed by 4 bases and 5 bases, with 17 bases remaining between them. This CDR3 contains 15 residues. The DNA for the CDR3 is TGCGCCAGCAGCGGGCTGGGCAGGGGCCTAGATACGCAGTATTTT. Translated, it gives CASSGLGRGLDTQYF.

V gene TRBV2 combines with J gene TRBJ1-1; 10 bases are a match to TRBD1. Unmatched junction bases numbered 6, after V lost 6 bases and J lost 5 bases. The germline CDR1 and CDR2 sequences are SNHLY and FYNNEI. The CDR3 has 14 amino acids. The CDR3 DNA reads TGTGCCAGCAGGGAGGGGACAGGGGTGACTGAAGCTTTCTTT. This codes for CASREGTGVTEAFF. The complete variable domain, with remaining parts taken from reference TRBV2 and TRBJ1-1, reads EPEVTQTPSHQVTQMGQEVILRCVPISNHLYFYWYRQILGQKVEFLVSFYNNEISEKSEIFDDQFSVERPDGSNFTLKIRSTKLEDSAMYFCASREGTGVTEAFFGQGTRLTVV.

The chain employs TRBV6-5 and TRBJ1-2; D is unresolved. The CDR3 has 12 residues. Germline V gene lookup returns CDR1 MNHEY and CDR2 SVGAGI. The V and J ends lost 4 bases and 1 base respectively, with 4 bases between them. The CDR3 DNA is TGTGCCAGCAGTTCCAGTAACTATGGCTACACCTTC. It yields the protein CASSSSNYGYTF.

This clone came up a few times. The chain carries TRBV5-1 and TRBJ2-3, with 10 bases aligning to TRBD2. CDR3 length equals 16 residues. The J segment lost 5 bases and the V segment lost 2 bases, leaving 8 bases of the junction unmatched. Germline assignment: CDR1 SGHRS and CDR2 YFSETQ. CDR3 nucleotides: TGCGCCAGCAGCTTCTCGACTAGCGGGTTCGGAGATACGCAGTATTTT. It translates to CASSFSTSGFGDTQYF.

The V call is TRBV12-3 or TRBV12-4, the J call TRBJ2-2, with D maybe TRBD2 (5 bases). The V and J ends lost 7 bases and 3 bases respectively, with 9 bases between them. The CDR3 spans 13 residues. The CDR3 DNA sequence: TGTGCCAGCATCCGGACTGACACCGGGGAGCTGTTTTTT. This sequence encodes CASIRTDTGELFF.

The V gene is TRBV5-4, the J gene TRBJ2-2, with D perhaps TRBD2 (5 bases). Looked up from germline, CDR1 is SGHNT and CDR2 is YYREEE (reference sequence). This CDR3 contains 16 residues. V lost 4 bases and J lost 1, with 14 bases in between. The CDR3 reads CASSLGLAKNTGELFF. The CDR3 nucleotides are TGTGCCAGCAGCCTCGGTCTAGCTAAGAACACCGGGGAGCTGTTTTTT.

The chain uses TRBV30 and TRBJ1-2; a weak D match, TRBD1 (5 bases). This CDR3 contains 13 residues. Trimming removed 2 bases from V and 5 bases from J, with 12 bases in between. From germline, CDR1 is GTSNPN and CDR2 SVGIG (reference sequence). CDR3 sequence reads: CAWSLTASYGYTF. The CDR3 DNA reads TGTGCCTGGAGTTTGACAGCTTCTTATGGCTACACCTTC.

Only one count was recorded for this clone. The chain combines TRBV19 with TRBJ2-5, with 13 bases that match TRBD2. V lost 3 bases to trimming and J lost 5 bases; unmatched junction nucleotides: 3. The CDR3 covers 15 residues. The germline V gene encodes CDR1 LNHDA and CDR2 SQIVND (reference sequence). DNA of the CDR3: TGTGCCAGTAGTATGGGGACTAGCGGGACGGAGACCCAGTACTTC. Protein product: CASSMGTSGTETQYF.

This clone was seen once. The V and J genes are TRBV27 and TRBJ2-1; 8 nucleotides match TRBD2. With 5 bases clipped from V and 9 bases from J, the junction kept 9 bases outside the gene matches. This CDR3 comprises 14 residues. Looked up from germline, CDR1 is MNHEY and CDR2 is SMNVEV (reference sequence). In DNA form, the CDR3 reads TGTGCCAGCAGTCTCGGGACTAGAACAGTTGAGCAGTTCTTC. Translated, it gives CASSLGTRTVEQFF.

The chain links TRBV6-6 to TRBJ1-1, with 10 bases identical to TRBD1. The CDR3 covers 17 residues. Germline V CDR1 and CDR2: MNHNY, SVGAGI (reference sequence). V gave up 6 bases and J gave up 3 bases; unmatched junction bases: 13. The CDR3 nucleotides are TGTGCCAGCAGCCGACAGGGGGCCATGTCTACGGACACTGAAGCTTTCTTT. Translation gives CASSRQGAMSTDTEAFF.

The CDR3 nucleotides are TGTGCCAGTAGTAGCGGGACGGTAGCTGAAAAACTGTTTTTT. Its protein product is CASSSGTVAEKLFF. The chain recombines TRBV19 with TRBJ1-4; a possible D gene is TRBD1 (5 bases). Trimming removed 4 bases from V and 7 bases from J, with 13 bases in between. In germline, CDR1 is LNHDA, CDR2 SQIVND (reference sequence). This CDR3 contains 14 residues.

In DNA, the CDR3 is TGTGCCAGCGGACTTTCTTTAGGGAATGAGCAGTTCTTC. Its protein is CASGLSLGNEQFF. The rearrangement links TRBV14 to TRBJ2-1, with D maybe TRBD2 (5 bases). Germline V gene lookup returns CDR1 SGHDN and CDR2 FVKESK. The CDR3 runs 13 residues. The V end lost 8 bases, the J end lost 7 bases, and 15 bases lay between the germline ends.

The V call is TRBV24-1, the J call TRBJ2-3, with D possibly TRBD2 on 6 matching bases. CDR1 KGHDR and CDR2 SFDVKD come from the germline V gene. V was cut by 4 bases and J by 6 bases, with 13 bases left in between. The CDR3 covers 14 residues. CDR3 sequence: CATSDRGTGDTQYF. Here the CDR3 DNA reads TGTGCCACCAGTGACCGAGGGACTGGGGATACGCAGTATTTT.

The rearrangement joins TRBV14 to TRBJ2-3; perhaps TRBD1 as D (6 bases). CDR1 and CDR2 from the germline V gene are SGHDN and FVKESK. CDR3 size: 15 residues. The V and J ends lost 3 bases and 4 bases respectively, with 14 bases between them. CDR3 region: CASSQSGTGSDTQYF. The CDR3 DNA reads TGTGCCAGCAGCCAGAGCGGAACAGGGTCAGATACGCAGTATTTT.

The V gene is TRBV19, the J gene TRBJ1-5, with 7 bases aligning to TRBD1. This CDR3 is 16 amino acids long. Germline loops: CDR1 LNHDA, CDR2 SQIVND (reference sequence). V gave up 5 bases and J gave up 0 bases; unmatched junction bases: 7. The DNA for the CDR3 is TGTGCCAGTAGTTTGCGGACAGGAGTTAGCAATCAGCCCCAGCATTTT. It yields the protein CASSLRTGVSNQPQHF.